This TCR beta chain is drawn from a study of T-cell memory formation after mild COVID-19. Study-wide results and caveats: Contracting CD4+ clones sat mainly in CM and EM; CD8+ in EMRA. CD4+ bias marked clones expanding day 15 to 37, unlike balanced contracting clones.

TCR alpha and TCR beta cDNA libraries carrying sample barcodes and UMIs came from 5'RACE with constant-segment primers. One entry per CDR3 protein, called by TCRdb with MiXCR from the 5' RACE reads. The sample comprises roughly 350,000 distinct CDR3 sequences, 25% to 30% of which are singletons, and 13% rests with the top ten. The CDR3 totals 14 residues. The germline gives CDR1 GTSNPN, CDR2 SVGIG (reference sequence). Between the trimmed V and J ends, which lost 4 bases and 3 bases, there was a span of 14 bases. This clonotype has only a few counts. As yet, its antigen is unknown. This TCR came from an adult woman who had mild COVID-19 (a few samples of this study predate the infection). Cell type and time point are not known. The rearrangement joins TRBV30 to TRBJ2-3, with D unresolved. Material for sequencing was PBMCs or a T cell subset sorted from them (not recorded which). Here the CDR3 reads CAWTGDGHTDTQYF. The CDR3, as DNA: TGTGCCTGGACCGGCGACGGGCATACAGATACGCAGTATTTT. Supplemented by reference TRBV30 and TRBJ2-3, the full variable domain reads SQTIHQWPATLVQPVGSPLSLECTVEGTSNPNLYWYRQAAGRGLQLLFYSVGIGQISSEVPQNLSASRPQDRQFILSSKKLLLSDSGFYLCAWTGDGHTDTQYFGPGTRLTVL.